These 19 T cell receptor beta chains were sequenced from one sample in a study of early T cells in non-severe SARS-CoV-2 infection. MiXCR was run by TCRdb on the 5' RACE reads, yielding one entry per CDR3 protein. The table shows about 33,000 distinct CDR3 sequences, with about 4.5% occurring only once. The sample was whole blood. The receptor set was obtained from an adult who was a healthcare worker with PCR-confirmed SARS-CoV-2 infection or an uninfected control (not recorded which).

In its sample, this clonotype was seen a few times. This chain connects TRBV11-3 to TRBJ2-1; 12 nucleotides agree with TRBD1. CDR1 and CDR2 from the germline V gene are SGHNT and YENEEA. The V gene end was trimmed by 4 bases and the J gene end by 8 bases; junction bases not matched to a gene: 3. The CDR3 is 14 amino acids. The CDR3 here is CASSSRDRGHEQFF. CDR3 nucleotide sequence: TGTGCCAGCAGCTCAAGGGACAGGGGGCATGAGCAGTTCTTC. Full variable domain (remainder filled in from reference TRBV11-3 and TRBJ2-1): EAGVVQSPRYKIIEKKQPVAFWCNPISGHNTLYWYLQNLGQGPELLIRYENEEAVDDSQLPKDRFSAERLKGVDSTLKIQPAELGDSAVYLCASSSRDRGHEQFFGPGTRLTVL.

The rearrangement joins TRBV20-1 to TRBJ1-1; possibly TRBD1 for D (5 bases). The CDR3 spans 14 residues. V was shortened by 0 bases and J by 1 base, with 9 bases between the two germline ends. Germline V gene sequence: CDR1 DFQATT, CDR2 SNEGSKA (reference sequence). CDR3 DNA: TGCAGTGCTAGAGATCCCAGGGAGAACACTGAAGCTTTCTTT. Translation gives CSARDPRENTEAFF.

This clonotype was detected ten times or more. The CDR3 sequence: CSAPMEGHGYNSPLHF. The CDR3 DNA reads as TGCAGTGCTCCCATGGAGGGCCATGGATATAATTCACCCCTCCACTTT. The chain joins TRBV20-1 to TRBJ1-6; D call uncertain. CDR3 length equals 16 residues. The V gene lost 5 bases and the J gene lost 4 bases, with 18 bases spanning the gap. Germline CDR1 reads DFQATT; CDR2 reads SNEGSKA (reference sequence).

The table lists this clonotype with many counts. The V call is TRBV12-3 or TRBV12-4, the J call TRBJ1-1; D is ambiguous. V lost 3 bases and J lost 3, with 5 bases in between. The CDR3 sequence is 12 residues long. The CDR3 loop is CASSLKYTEAFF. CDR3 sequence (DNA): TGTGCCAGCAGTTTGAAGTACACTGAAGCTTTCTTT.

At least ten counts were recorded for this clonotype. The rearrangement uses TRBV7-8 and TRBJ1-1; no reliable D call. Germline V gene data show CDR1 as SGHVS and CDR2 as FQNEAQ. V lost 1 base and J 1 base, leaving 7 bases between the germline ends. This CDR3 has 14 amino acids. The chain's CDR3 is CASSLVAGNTEAFF. The CDR3 bases are TGTGCCAGCAGCTTAGTGGCGGGGAACACTGAAGCTTTCTTT.

This clonotype was observed many times. This sequence joins TRBV11-2 and TRBJ2-7; perhaps TRBD1 as D (6 bases). Trimming removed 5 bases from V and 2 bases from J, with 16 bases in between. This CDR3 is built from 15 residues. The germline CDR1 and CDR2 sequences are SGHAT and FQNNGV. The CDR3 here is CASSHLRTDPYEQYF. DNA of the CDR3: TGTGCCAGCAGCCATCTACGGACAGATCCCTACGAGCAGTACTTC.

This clonotype was recorded at least ten times. The chain is built from TRBV6-1 and TRBJ2-5; 9 bases match TRBD1. V lost 2 bases to trimming and J lost 2 bases; unmatched junction nucleotides: 3. Per germline, CDR1 MNHNS and CDR2 SASEGT. The CDR3 covers 15 residues. The CDR3, as DNA: TGTGCCAGCAGTGAATTTGGACAGGGGCAAGAGACCCAGTACTTC. Protein: CASSEFGQGQETQYF.

In its sample, this clonotype was seen many times. J is TRBJ2-2 and V is TRBV7-3; TRBD1 aligns across 10 bases. The CDR3 totals 18 residues. V lost 5 bases and J lost 5; bases outside the gene matches: 14. Germline V gene sequence: CDR1 SGHTA, CDR2 FQGTGA. In nucleotides, the CDR3 is TGTGCCAGCAGCCTCATGGCCGTTGGGACAGGGGAAACCGGGGAGCTGTTTTTT. Amino acids: CASSLMAVGTGETGELFF.

This clonotype was seen a few times. The chain links TRBV27 to TRBJ2-5; maybe TRBD1 (6 bases). The CDR3 is 15 amino acids. V gave up 1 base and J gave up 4 bases, with 13 bases separating them. The germline V gene has CDR1 MNHEY and CDR2 SMNVEV (reference sequence). As DNA, the CDR3 is TGTGCCAGCAGTTTATTCAGGGGCCTAGGAGAGACCCAGTACTTC. Residues: CASSLFRGLGETQYF.

A few counts support this clonotype. V gene TRBV25-1 combines with J gene TRBJ2-1; 8 bases agree with TRBD1. From germline, CDR1 is MGHDK and CDR2 SYGVNS. Trimming removed 3 bases from V and 4 bases from J; junction bases left unmatched: 17. This CDR3 spans 19 amino acids. The CDR3 sequence is CASSDPAALDRDFYNEQFF. The CDR3 bases are TGTGCCAGCAGTGACCCCGCGGCCCTGGACAGGGATTTTTACAATGAGCAGTTCTTC.

Regarding this clonotype: This may arise from a read error, as a much more abundant clone is one base away. J is TRBJ2-6 and V is TRBV11-2; D is undetermined. The germline V gene has CDR1 SGHAT and CDR2 FQNNGV. CDR3 length equals 13 residues. The DNA for the CDR3 is TGTGCCAGCTGCTTATTTGGGGCCAACGTCCTGACTTTC. It codes for CASCLFGANVLTF.

This clonotype was picked up many times. The chain joins TRBV28 to TRBJ1-1; possible D gene TRBD1, 6 bases. There are 13 residues in the CDR3. CDR1 and CDR2 from the germline V gene are MDHEN and SYDVKM. Trimming took 10 bases from V and 6 from J, leaving 18 bases between them. CDR3 sequence (DNA): TGTGCCACCCGGGACAATAGAGGTGCTGAAGCTTTCTTT. Residues: CATRDNRGAEAFF. The full variable domain, completed using reference TRBV28 and TRBJ1-1, is DVKVTQSSRYLVKRTGEKVFLECVQDMDHENMFWYRQDPGLGLRLIYFSYDVKMKEKGDIPEGYSVSREKKERFSLILESASTNQTSMYLCATRDNRGAEAFFGQGTRLTVV.

The gene calls are TRBV20-1 and TRBJ2-3; D not resolved. Trimming took off 2 bases at V and 3 bases at J, with 6 bases between the two ends. Germline assignment: CDR1 DFQATT and CDR2 SNEGSKA (reference sequence). This CDR3 comprises 12 residues. Written as DNA, the CDR3 is TGCAGTGCTAGACTAGTAACAGATACGCAGTATTTT. It is translated as CSARLVTDTQYF.

Many counts were recorded for this clonotype. V is TRBV28 and J is TRBJ2-3; D not resolved. The CDR3 totals 14 residues. V shed 3 bases and J shed 5 bases, with 12 bases lying between them. CDR1 MDHEN and CDR2 SYDVKM come from the germline V gene. In nucleotides, the CDR3 is TGTGCCAGCAGTTTTCTTTCGGTAGGAGATACGCAGTATTTT. It codes for CASSFLSVGDTQYF.

The chain is built from TRBV20-1 and TRBJ2-6; 7 bases match TRBD1. Per germline, CDR1 DFQATT and CDR2 SNEGSKA (reference sequence). The CDR3 sequence is 19 residues long. Losses at the gene ends were 3 bases for V and 0 bases for J; bases not matched to a gene: 14. Written as DNA, the CDR3 is TGCAGTGCTAGGATACCGCCGGGACAGTCGTTCTCTGGGGCCAACGTCCTGACTTTC. This sequence encodes CSARIPPGQSFSGANVLTF.

The V and J genes are TRBV7-8 and TRBJ2-2, with TRBD1 identical over 10 bases. The CDR3 spans 17 residues. Losses at the gene ends were 4 bases for V and 4 bases for J; bases not matched to a gene: 9. Germline V gene sequence: CDR1 SGHVS, CDR2 FQNEAQ. The CDR3 sequence: CASSSNRDRGFTGELFF. The CDR3 nucleotides are TGTGCCAGCAGCTCAAACCGGGACAGGGGTTTCACCGGGGAGCTGTTTTTT.

Many counts were recorded for this clonotype. The chain recombines TRBV15 with TRBJ2-3, with TRBD1 as a possible D gene (5 bases). This CDR3 is 14 amino acids long. CDR1 and CDR2 (germline): LNHNV, YYDKDF (reference sequence). With 1 base removed from V and 1 base from J, the gap between germline ends came to 6 bases. CDR3 in amino acids: CATSRGTRTDTQYF. DNA for the CDR3: TGTGCCACCAGCAGAGGGACACGCACAGATACGCAGTATTTT.

V is TRBV24-1 and J is TRBJ2-7; D call uncertain. The V gene lost 4 bases and the J gene lost 4 bases, with 10 bases spanning the gap. The V gene's germline CDR1 is KGHDR and CDR2 SFDVKD. This CDR3 has 13 residues. CDR3 coding DNA: TGTGCCACCAGTGAGTCGACTCGTTACGAGCAGTACTTC. Its protein product is CATSESTRYEQYF.

This clonotype has ten or more counts. The V gene is TRBV14, the J gene TRBJ1-1, with a weak D call TRBD1 (6 bases). This CDR3 has 16 residues. Germline loops: CDR1 SGHDN, CDR2 FVKESK. The V gene lost 2 bases and the J gene lost 2 bases, with 15 bases spanning the gap. The CDR3 here is CASSQQIGQFNTEAFF. The CDR3 DNA reads TGTGCCAGCAGCCAACAAATAGGACAGTTTAACACTGAAGCTTTCTTT.